Each of the 10 T cell receptor beta chains below was sequenced from the same sample in a study of blood T cell repertoires in COVID-19. Assay: immunoSEQ multiplex PCR; the TCRdb copy retains only in-frame clones and omits some. Of over 55,000 clones detected, approximately 84% appear once; the ten largest clones hold about 10%. What was sequenced was peripheral blood. The receptors derive from a man over 45 with active COVID-19.

This chain links TRBV2 with TRBJ2-7; D is uncertain. Germline V gene lookup returns CDR1 SNHLY and CDR2 FYNNEI. The V gene lost 2 bases and the J gene lost 3 bases, with 11 bases spanning the gap. The CDR3 has 14 residues. The CDR3 DNA reads as TGTGCCAGCAGTGAATACAGAAAGAACTACGAGCAGTACTTC. This translates into CASSEYRKNYEQYF.

V and J are TRBV6-2 or TRBV6-3 and TRBJ1-2; 7 bases fit TRBD1. The J segment lost 8 bases and the V segment lost 2 bases, leaving 17 bases of the junction unmatched. Germline loops: CDR1 MNHEY, CDR2 SVGEGT. The CDR3 runs 17 residues. The chain's CDR3 is CASSYAPGTVRVRGYTF. CDR3 nucleotide sequence: TGTGCCAGCAGTTACGCCCCCGGGACAGTAAGGGTCCGGGGCTACACCTTC.

The chain carries TRBV5-1 and TRBJ1-2; D unclear. Between the trimmed V and J ends, which lost 0 bases and 0 bases, there was a span of 12 bases. Germline V gene lookup returns CDR1 SGHRS and CDR2 YFSETQ. This CDR3 region has 16 residues. The chain's CDR3 is CASSLGHSSSNYGYTF. CDR3 nucleotides: TGCGCCAGCAGCTTGGGTCACAGTAGTTCTAACTATGGCTACACCTTC.

V usage is TRBV12-3 or TRBV12-4 and J usage is TRBJ1-1, with D perhaps matching TRBD1 (5 bases). This CDR3 region has 11 residues. With 3 bases removed from V and 11 bases from J, the gap between germline ends came to 10 bases. The CDR3 nucleotides read TGTGCCAGCAGTTTTGGGGGGACGGCTTTCTTT. Protein product: CASSFGGTAFF.

The chain recombines TRBV7-2 with TRBJ1-2; weak D call: TRBD1 (6 bases). Trimming removed 7 bases at V and 5 bases at J, with 17 bases between. In germline, CDR1 is SGHTA, CDR2 FQGNSA. The CDR3 loop spans 14 amino acids. This CDR3 reads CASTLGGAQYGYTF. In DNA, the CDR3 is TGTGCCAGCACCCTAGGGGGGGCTCAATATGGCTACACCTTC.

This clone was observed a few times. The CDR3 loop reads CASSSGTAGNTEAFF. The CDR3 nucleotides are TGTGCCAGCTCAAGCGGGACCGCGGGGAACACTGAAGCTTTCTTT. The chain carries TRBV18 and TRBJ1-1, with D possibly being TRBD1 (5 bases). The CDR3 length is 15 residues. Trimming pared 5 bases from V and 1 base from J, leaving 14 bases between. From germline, CDR1 is KGHSH and CDR2 LQKENI.

J is TRBJ1-6 and V is TRBV2, with TRBD1 matching over 8 bases. J was trimmed by 10 bases and V by 0 bases; bases with no gene match: 5. The V gene's germline CDR1 is SNHLY and CDR2 FYNNEI. The CDR3 is 15 residues long. CDR3 loop: CASSEAQGARSPLHF. CDR3 DNA sequence: TGTGCCAGCAGTGAAGCCCAGGGGGCCAGGTCACCCCTCCACTTT.

This clone was seen a single time. The genes are TRBV3-1 (or the pseudogene TRBV3-2) and TRBJ1-1, with D possibly TRBD1 on 5 matching bases. Trimming cost V 4 bases and J 3 bases, with 12 bases left between them. The CDR3 covers 14 residues. Germline V gives CDR1 LGHDT, CDR2 YNNKEL (reference sequence). The CDR3 region is CASSPTGVYTEAFF. The CDR3 DNA reads TGTGCCAGCAGCCCGACGGGGGTTTACACTGAAGCTTTCTTT.

The chain is built from TRBV6-1 and TRBJ1-4; TRBD1 matches 11 bases. Germline V gene sequence: CDR1 MNHNS, CDR2 SASEGT. The CDR3 sequence is 19 residues long. Trimming removed 0 bases from V and 1 base from J; junction bases left unmatched: 7. CDR3 in DNA: TGTGCCAGCAGTGAAGCCGCGGACAGGGGGCGCGTAACTAATGAAAAACTGTTTTTT. This gives the protein CASSEAADRGRVTNEKLFF.

J is TRBJ2-6 and V is TRBV6-4, with D hard to call. The CDR3 is made up of 17 amino acids. Germline V CDR1 and CDR2: MRHNA, SNTAGT. The V end lost 2 bases, the J end lost 0 bases, and 11 bases lay between the germline ends. The DNA for the CDR3 is TGTGCCAGCAGTGACCAAGTCATGAGCTCTGGGGCCAACGTCCTGACTTTC. Residues: CASSDQVMSSGANVLTF.